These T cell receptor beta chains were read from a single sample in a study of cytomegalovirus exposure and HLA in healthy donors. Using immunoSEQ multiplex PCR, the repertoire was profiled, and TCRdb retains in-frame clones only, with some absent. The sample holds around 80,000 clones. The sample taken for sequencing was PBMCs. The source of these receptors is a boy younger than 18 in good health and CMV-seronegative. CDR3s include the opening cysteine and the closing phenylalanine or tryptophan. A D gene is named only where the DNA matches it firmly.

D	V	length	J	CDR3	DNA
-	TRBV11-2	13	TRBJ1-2	CASSLEDSYGYTF	TGTGCCAGCAGCTTAGAGGACAGCTATGGCTACACCTTC
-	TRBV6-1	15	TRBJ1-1	CASTPDSRLNTEAFF	TGTGCCAGCACCCCGGACTCAAGATTGAACACTGAAGCTTTCTTT
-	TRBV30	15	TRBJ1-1	CAGSKPSVPNTEAFF	TGTGCCGGGAGCAAACCCAGCGTACCGAACACTGAAGCTTTCTTT
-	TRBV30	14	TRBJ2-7	CAWSGGKGAYEQYF	TGTGCCTGGAGTGGAGGGAAAGGCGCCTACGAGCAGTACTTC
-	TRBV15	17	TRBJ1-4	CATSRGSTASTNEKLFF	TGTGCCACCAGCAGGGGGTCGACAGCCTCAACTAATGAAAAACTGTTTTTT
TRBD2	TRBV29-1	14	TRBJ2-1	CSVGWRGGLNEQFF	TGCAGCGTAGGGTGGCGGGGGGGCCTCAATGAGCAGTTCTTC
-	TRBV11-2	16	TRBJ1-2	CASSSQRGPPNYGYTF	TGTGCCAGCAGCTCTCAGCGGGGACCGCCTAACTATGGCTACACCTTC
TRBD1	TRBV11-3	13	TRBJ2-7	CASSLVTGGEQYF	TGTGCCAGCAGCTTAGTAACAGGGGGGGAGCAGTACTTC
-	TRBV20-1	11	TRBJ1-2	CSASPYYGYTF	TGCAGTGCTAGCCCCTACTATGGCTACACCTTC
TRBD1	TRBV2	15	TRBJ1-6	CASRGGTGNSSPLHF	TGTGCCAGCAGGGGAGGGACAGGGAATTCTTCACCCCTCCACTTT
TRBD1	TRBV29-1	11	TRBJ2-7	CSASTGVEQYF	TGCAGCGCCTCGACAGGGGTCGAGCAGTACTTC
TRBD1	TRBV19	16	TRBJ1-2	CASSIDPRGQNYGYTF	TGTGCCAGTAGTATAGACCCCAGGGGGCAAAACTATGGCTACACCTTC
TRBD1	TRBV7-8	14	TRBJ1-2	CASSLGTGSYGYTF	TGTGCCAGCAGCTTAGGGACAGGATCGTATGGCTACACCTTC
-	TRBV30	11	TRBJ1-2	CAWSSVYGYTF	TGTGCCTGGAGTTCGGTGTATGGCTACACCTTC
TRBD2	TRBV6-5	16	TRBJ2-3	CASSYSGTSGADTQYF	TGTGCCAGCAGTTACTCCGGGACTAGCGGGGCAGATACGCAGTATTTT
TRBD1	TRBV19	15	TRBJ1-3	CASSMGQYSGNTIYF	TGTGCCAGTAGTATGGGACAGTACTCTGGAAACACCATATATTTT
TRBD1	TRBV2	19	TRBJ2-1	CASSHSTIQQGAGYNEQFF	TGTGCCAGCAGTCACTCAACCATCCAACAGGGGGCTGGTTACAATGAGCAGTTCTTC
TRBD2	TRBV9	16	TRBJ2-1	CASSAPPSGQYNEQFF	TGTGCCAGCAGCGCTCCGCCTAGCGGCCAGTACAATGAGCAGTTCTTC
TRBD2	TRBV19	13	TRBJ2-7	CASSTGGTYEQYF	TGTGCCAGTAGTACGGGGGGGACCTACGAGCAGTACTTC
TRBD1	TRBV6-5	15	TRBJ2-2	CASSYRDRGRWELFF	TGTGCCAGCAGTTACCGGGACAGGGGTAGATGGGAGCTGTTTTTT
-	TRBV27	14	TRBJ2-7	CASSFGSSNYEQYF	TGTGCCAGCAGTTTCGGTAGCTCGAACTACGAGCAGTACTTC
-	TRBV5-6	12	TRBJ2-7	CASSLLRYEQYF	TGTGCCAGCAGCTTGCTTCGCTACGAGCAGTACTTC